This TCR beta chain was documented in a study of blood T cell repertoires in COVID-19. The wider study: PBMCs, B-cell-depleted T cells, or T cells were the source of the cDNA or gDNA that made up the material.

In the authors' methods: Amplifying reference gene primers gave estimates of nucleated cell counts. Libraries were prepared by immunoSEQ multiplex PCR; TCRdb keeps only in-frame clonotypes and omits some of them. That table supplies the V and J calls and clone size; D and trimming were determined from the DNA. The table lists 150,000 to 200,000 clones, 70% to 90% of them singletons. Trimming at V came to 6 bases and at J to 2 bases, leaving 3 bases not matched to a gene. The CDR3 has 14 amino acids. Looked up from germline, CDR1 is SNHLY and CDR2 is FYNNEI. Comment on this clone: The same CDR3 arises from other DNA sequences in this sample as well.

This TCR derives from a man between 60 and 75 years old with acute or convalescent COVID-19. Sequenced input: peripheral blood. The chain carries TRBV2 and TRBJ2-7, with 11 bases lining up with TRBD1. Written as DNA, the CDR3 is TGTGCCAGCAGCCGGGACAGGGGGGCCTACGAGCAGTACTTC. Protein product: CASSRDRGAYEQYF.